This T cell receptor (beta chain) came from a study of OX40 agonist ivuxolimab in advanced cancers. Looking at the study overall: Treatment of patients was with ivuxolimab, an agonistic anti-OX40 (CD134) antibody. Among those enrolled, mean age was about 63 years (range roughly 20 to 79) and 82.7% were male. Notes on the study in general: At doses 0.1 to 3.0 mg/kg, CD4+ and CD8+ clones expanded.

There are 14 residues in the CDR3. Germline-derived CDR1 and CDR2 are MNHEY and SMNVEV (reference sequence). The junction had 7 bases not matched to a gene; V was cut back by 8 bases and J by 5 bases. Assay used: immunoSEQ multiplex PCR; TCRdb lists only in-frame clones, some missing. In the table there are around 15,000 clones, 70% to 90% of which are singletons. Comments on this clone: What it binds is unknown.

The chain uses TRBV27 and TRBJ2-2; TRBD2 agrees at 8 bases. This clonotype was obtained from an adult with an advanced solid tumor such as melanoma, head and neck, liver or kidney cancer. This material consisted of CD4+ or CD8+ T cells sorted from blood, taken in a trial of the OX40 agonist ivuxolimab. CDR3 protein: CASPSGSDTGELFF. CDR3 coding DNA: TGTGCCAGCCCGAGCGGGAGCGATACCGGGGAGCTGTTTTTT.